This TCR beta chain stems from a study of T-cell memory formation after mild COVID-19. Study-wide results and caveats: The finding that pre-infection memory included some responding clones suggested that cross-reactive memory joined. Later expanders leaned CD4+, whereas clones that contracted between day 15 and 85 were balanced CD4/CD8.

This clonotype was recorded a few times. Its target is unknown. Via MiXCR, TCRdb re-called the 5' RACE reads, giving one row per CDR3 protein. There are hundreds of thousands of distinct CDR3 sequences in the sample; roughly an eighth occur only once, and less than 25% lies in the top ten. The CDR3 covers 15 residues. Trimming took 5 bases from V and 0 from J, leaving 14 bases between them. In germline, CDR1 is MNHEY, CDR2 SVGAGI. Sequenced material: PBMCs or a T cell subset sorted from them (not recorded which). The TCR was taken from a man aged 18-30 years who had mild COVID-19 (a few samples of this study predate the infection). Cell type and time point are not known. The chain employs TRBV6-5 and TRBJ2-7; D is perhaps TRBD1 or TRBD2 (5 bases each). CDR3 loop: CASSIQAGSSYEQYF. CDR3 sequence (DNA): TGTGCCAGCAGTATCCAAGCAGGGAGCTCCTACGAGCAGTACTTC.